Listed here are 24 T cell receptor beta chains from one sample, sequenced in a study of blood T cell repertoires in COVID-19 (TCRdb year 2020). The library was built by means of the immunoSEQ multiplex PCR assay. Held by TCRdb, this immuneACCESS table contains in-frame sequences only and omits some clones. Under half of the omission traces to an unresolved V gene where checked; the cause of the rest is unknown. The sample records about 270,000 clones, about 89% of which are singletons. The ten biggest clones cover around 8.8% of the sample. The sample comprised peripheral blood. These receptors were taken from a man aged 35 to 55 with active or convalescent COVID-19.

The V gene is TRBV11-2, the J gene TRBJ1-2, with D hard to call. CDR1 is SGHAT and CDR2 is FQNNGV in the germline V gene. Trimming took 1 base from V and 8 from J, leaving 8 bases between them. This CDR3 spans 12 amino acids. The DNA of the CDR3 is TGTGCCAGCAGCTTAGCTGACTCCGGCTACACCTTC. This sequence encodes CASSLADSGYTF.

V and J are TRBV5-1 and TRBJ1-2; no firm D call. There are 14 residues in the CDR3. Trimming shortened V by 3 bases and J by 6 bases, and 15 bases separated the two germline ends. Germline-derived CDR1 and CDR2 are SGHRS and YFSETQ. The CDR3: CASSSSEWAHGYTF. CDR3 nucleotides: TGCGCCAGCAGCTCCTCCGAGTGGGCCCATGGCTACACCTTC.

V usage is TRBV9 and J usage is TRBJ2-7, with 8 nucleotides matching TRBD1. The CDR3 is made up of 13 amino acids. Germline V CDR1 and CDR2: SGDLS, YYNGEE. V lost 3 bases and J lost 4; bases outside the gene matches: 3. CDR3 sequence reads: CASSGDRGYEQYF. The CDR3 region has the DNA TGTGCCAGCAGCGGCGACAGGGGATACGAGCAGTACTTC.

This clone was observed a few times. The rearrangement links TRBV6-5 to TRBJ1-6, with 9 nucleotides matching TRBD1. The CDR3 has 14 residues. Germline V CDR1 and CDR2: MNHEY, SVGAGI. V lost 6 bases and J lost 10; bases outside the gene matches: 7. CDR3 nucleotide sequence: TGTGCCAGCAGCCGCGGACAGGGGAGGTCACCCCTCCACTTT. Encoded protein: CASSRGQGRSPLHF.

This clone was counted only a few times. The chain couples TRBV5-4 to TRBJ2-1, with 8 bases that match TRBD1. The germline gives CDR1 SGHNT, CDR2 YYREEE (reference sequence). CDR3 length: 14 amino acids. Germline trimming cut 2 bases from V and 10 bases from J; bases unmatched to any gene: 8. The chain's CDR3 is CASSLGQGRGEQFF. CDR3 sequence (DNA): TGTGCCAGCAGCTTAGGACAGGGACGGGGAGAGCAGTTCTTC.

This rearrangement joins TRBV10-3 to TRBJ1-2, with unresolved D. Germline-derived CDR1 and CDR2 are ENHRY and SYGVKD. This CDR3 region has 12 residues. V was trimmed by 8 bases and J by 5 bases, leaving 12 bases between them. The CDR3 sequence: CAIGREGYGYTF. CDR3 nucleotides: TGTGCCATCGGGCGGGAGGGTTATGGCTACACCTTC.

The V and J genes are TRBV28 and TRBJ2-2, with 10 bases aligning to TRBD2. The trim removed 6 bases at V and 4 bases at J, leaving 5 bases unmatched. The germline V gene encodes CDR1 MDHEN and CDR2 SYDVKM. This CDR3 spans 15 amino acids. CDR3: CASRGTSESTGELFF. Written as DNA, the CDR3 is TGTGCCAGCAGGGGGACTAGCGAGTCCACCGGGGAGCTGTTTTTT.

CDR3 DNA: TGCGCCAGCAGCCTTTTCCCTGGGGGGGATGGCTACACCTTC. Translation gives CASSLFPGGDGYTF. This chain joins TRBV4-1 and TRBJ1-2; perhaps TRBD1 as D (5 bases). The CDR3 has 14 residues. V shed 4 bases and J shed 6 bases, with 15 bases lying between them. Per germline, CDR1 MGHRA and CDR2 YSYEKL.

V gene TRBV19 combines with J gene TRBJ1-5; a possible D gene is TRBD1 (6 bases). Germline-derived CDR1 and CDR2 are LNHDA and SQIVND (reference sequence). CDR3 length equals 16 residues. Deletions cut 4 bases from V and 7 bases from J, with 20 bases between. This CDR3 reads CASSRTGTRVAQPQHF. The CDR3 DNA is TGTGCCAGTAGTAGAACAGGGACGAGGGTGGCGCAGCCCCAGCATTTT. Based on the CDR3 plus reference TRBV19 and TRBJ1-5, the full variable domain is DGGITQSPKYLFRKEGQNVTLSCEQNLNHDAMYWYRQDPGQGLRLIYYSQIVNDFQKGDIAEGYSVSREKKESFPLTVTSAQKNPTAFYLCASSRTGTRVAQPQHFGDGTRLSIL.

This clone was seen just once. The chain carries TRBV27 and TRBJ1-1, with D unclear. Trimming removed 5 bases at V and 4 bases at J, with 11 bases between. Germline V CDR1 and CDR2: MNHEY, SMNVEV (reference sequence). The CDR3 is made up of 13 amino acids. As DNA, the CDR3 is TGTGCCAGCAGTCTAGAGGTCAGCACTGAAGCTTTCTTT. Its protein product is CASSLEVSTEAFF.

This clone was seen a single time. V gene TRBV6-5 combines with J gene TRBJ2-3; D is perhaps TRBD2 (6 bases). Trimming pared 7 bases from V and 1 base from J, leaving 12 bases between. Per the germline V gene, CDR1 is MNHEY and CDR2 is SVGAGI. The CDR3 spans 14 residues. CDR3 region: CASKPGVGTDTQYF. In DNA, the CDR3 is TGTGCCAGCAAGCCGGGAGTCGGCACAGATACGCAGTATTTT.

The chain couples TRBV25-1 to TRBJ1-1, with D possibly TRBD1 on 6 matching bases. The V and J ends lost 4 bases and 2 bases respectively, with 17 bases between them. The length of the CDR3 is 16 residues. The germline CDR1 and CDR2 sequences are MGHDK and SYGVNS. The CDR3 DNA reads as TGTGCCAGCAGTGGGGGGGGGCAGGGGATAAACACTGAAGCTTTCTTT. Residues: CASSGGGQGINTEAFF.

The rearrangement links TRBV6-7 to TRBJ1-4; 9 positions agree with TRBD1. TRBV6-7 carries the ORF label, with uncertain function. This CDR3 is 14 amino acids long. Losses at the gene ends were 6 bases for V and 8 bases for J; bases not matched to a gene: 7. The CDR3 loop reads CASRSDRGEEKLFF. In DNA, the CDR3 is TGTGCCAGCAGATCCGACAGGGGGGAAGAAAAACTGTTTTTT.

The V call is TRBV30, the J call TRBJ1-4; TRBD1 agrees at 7 bases. Trimming took 4 bases from V and 5 from J; bases not matched to a gene: 7. Per germline, CDR1 GTSNPN and CDR2 SVGIG (reference sequence). The CDR3 extends over 14 amino acids. CDR3 sequence: CAWTTLTGNEKLFF. The CDR3 coding sequence is TGTGCCTGGACCACCCTGACAGGGAATGAAAAACTGTTTTTT.

This clone came up a few times. This chain joins TRBV7-2 and TRBJ2-3; 9 bases agree with TRBD2. Germline CDR1 is SGHTA and CDR2 is FQGNSA. The trim removed 5 bases at V and 5 bases at J, leaving 11 bases unmatched. The CDR3 length is 16 residues. The CDR3 reads CASSALGGGEGDTQYF. For the CDR3, the DNA is TGTGCCAGCAGCGCCCTTGGCGGGGGGGAGGGAGATACGCAGTATTTT.

This chain joins TRBV15 and TRBJ2-1, with D possibly matching TRBD2 (6 bases). The germline V gene encodes CDR1 LNHNV and CDR2 YYDKDF (reference sequence). The V gene lost 1 base and the J gene lost 6 bases, with 16 bases spanning the gap. The CDR3 sequence is 16 residues long. CDR3 amino acids: CATSRGSGRGSNEQFF. The CDR3 bases are TGTGCCACCAGCAGAGGGTCCGGGAGAGGTAGCAATGAGCAGTTCTTC.

This sequence joins TRBV10-1 and TRBJ2-1; D possibly corresponds to TRBD2 (6 bases). There are 13 residues in the CDR3. CDR1 and CDR2 (germline): WNHNN, SYGVQD (reference sequence). Deletions cut 6 bases from V and 4 bases from J, with 10 bases between. CDR3 protein: CASSRGGYNEQFF. CDR3 sequence (DNA): TGCGCCAGCAGCCGCGGAGGGTACAATGAGCAGTTCTTC.

The V call is TRBV3-1 (or the pseudogene TRBV3-2), the J call TRBJ2-7; a possible D gene is TRBD1 (6 bases). The germline CDR1 and CDR2 sequences are LGHDT and YNNKEL (reference sequence). The CDR3 is 19 residues long. V was clipped by 0 bases and J by 3 bases, with 24 bases between them. CDR3 sequence (DNA): TGTGCCAGCAGCCAAGAATTCCTTGCGGCCGACAGGTATAACTACGAGCAGTACTTC. Translation gives CASSQEFLAADRYNYEQYF.

DNA of the CDR3: TGTGCCAGCAGCGTAGGGCAGGGTGGCGAGACCCAGTACTTC. It translates to CASSVGQGGETQYF. This chain links TRBV9 with TRBJ2-5, with D possibly being TRBD1 (5 bases). In germline, CDR1 is SGDLS, CDR2 YYNGEE. V lost 0 bases to trimming and J lost 5 bases, with 11 bases between them. The CDR3 has 14 amino acids.

This chain joins TRBV6-5 and TRBJ1-5; possibly TRBD1 for D (5 bases). Germline-derived CDR1 and CDR2 are MNHEY and SVGAGI. Trimming took 4 bases from V and 7 from J, leaving 17 bases between them. The CDR3 runs 15 residues. CDR3 protein: CASSSLSRVIQPQHF. The CDR3 DNA follows: TGTGCCAGCAGTTCTTTATCCAGGGTAATACAGCCCCAGCATTTT.

The V and J genes are TRBV7-3 and TRBJ2-7; TRBD2 aligns across 15 bases. CDR1 and CDR2 (germline): SGHTA, FQGTGA. Trimming at V came to 5 bases and at J to 3 bases, leaving 2 bases not matched to a gene. CDR3 length: 15 residues. CDR3 coding DNA: TGTGCCAGCAGCCCGGGACTAGCGGGGGGCTACGAGCAGTACTTC. Its translation is CASSPGLAGGYEQYF.

This chain links TRBV14 with TRBJ1-4; D is ambiguous. Per the germline V gene, CDR1 is SGHDN and CDR2 is FVKESK. The ends were cut back, 3 bases at V and 2 bases at J, with 7 bases in the middle. The CDR3 consists of 14 residues. CDR3 in amino acids: CASSHVQTNEKLFF. The DNA for the CDR3 is TGTGCCAGCAGCCACGTACAGACTAATGAAAAACTGTTTTTT.

The chain carries TRBV6-5 and TRBJ2-7; TRBD1 matches at 7 bases. The CDR3 length is 15 residues. Per the germline V gene, CDR1 is MNHEY and CDR2 is SVGAGI. The V gene end was trimmed by 6 bases and the J gene end by 0 bases; junction bases not matched to a gene: 8. The CDR3 coding sequence is TGTGCCAGCAGGGTGGGACAGATAGTCTCCTACGAGCAGTACTTC. Its protein product is CASRVGQIVSYEQYF.

This chain links TRBV2 with TRBJ2-3; the D gene is possibly TRBD2 (5 bases). Trimming took off 2 bases at V and 0 bases at J, with 9 bases between the two ends. The CDR3 sequence is 15 residues long. Germline loops: CDR1 SNHLY, CDR2 FYNNEI. This CDR3 reads CASSESGISTDTQYF. The CDR3 DNA reads TGTGCCAGCAGTGAATCCGGGATCAGCACAGATACGCAGTATTTT.